A single sample gave rise to the 18 T cell receptor beta chains below, sequenced in a study of response to subunit inactivated influenza vaccine listed by TCRdb under 2018. Libraries were prepared through RT-PCR. The sample was run on an Illumina HiSeq 2500. The public sequencing data were trimmed at Q25 with fastp and processed into clonotypes with MiXCR by TCRdb, which kept only in-frame beta chains. Under each unique CDR3 protein, matching rows form one entry showing the most common genes and DNA. The sample table holds fewer than 350,000 distinct CDR3 sequences, of which roughly a fifth were seen once. The ten most abundant clones make up 10% to 13% of the sample. The sequences come from PBMCs from blood, collected less than 22 months after vaccination. These receptor sequences come from a man aged 45 to 75 who received an inactivated influenza vaccine. Donor details come from another sample of the same person, matched by shared clones.

The V and J genes are TRBV25-1 and TRBJ1-5; possibly TRBD1 for D (5 bases). V gave up 9 bases and J gave up 9 bases, with 21 bases separating them. The CDR3 loop spans 14 amino acids. Germline V lookup: CDR1 MGHDK, CDR2 SYGVNS. In DNA form, the CDR3 reads TGTGCCAGAGGCGGGACTCCCAAAAGTGGGCCCCAGCATTTT. Protein: CARGGTPKSGPQHF.

This clonotype was recorded many times. V and J are TRBV5-1 and TRBJ1-4; weak D call: TRBD1 (5 bases). Germline CDR1 and CDR2: SGHRS and YFSETQ. The CDR3 covers 17 residues. Trimming stripped 0 bases from V and 2 bases from J, with 14 bases between. The CDR3 DNA reads as TGCGCCAGCAGCTTGGCCCGGGACCGTTCGACTAATGAAAAACTGTTTTTT. Protein: CASSLARDRSTNEKLFF.

This clonotype was picked up many times. The CDR3 bases are TGCGCCAGCAGCTTGGGAGTTTTGGGGAATATCTATGGCTACACCTTC. Its translation: CASSLGVLGNIYGYTF. The chain joins TRBV5-1 to TRBJ1-2; D remains ambiguous. This CDR3 region has 16 residues. Germline CDR1 and CDR2: SGHRS and YFSETQ. The ends were cut back, 0 bases at V and 4 bases at J, with 16 bases in the middle. Full variable domain (remainder filled in from reference TRBV5-1 and TRBJ1-2): KAGVTQTPRYLIKTRGQQVTLSCSPISGHRSVSWYQQTPGQGLQFLFEYFSETQRNKGNFPGRFSGRQFSNSRSEMNVSTLELGDSALYLCASSLGVLGNIYGYTFGSGTRLTVV.

This clonotype was counted only a few times. This sequence joins TRBV6-5 and TRBJ2-2; D is unresolved. The CDR3 runs to 13 residues. Germline-derived CDR1 and CDR2 are MNHEY and SVGAGI. V lost 4 bases to trimming and J lost 3 bases, with 6 bases between them. The CDR3: CASSWSYTGELFF. In nucleotides, the CDR3 is TGTGCCAGCAGTTGGTCCTACACCGGGGAGCTGTTTTTT.

This clonotype was recorded a few times. V gene TRBV7-9 combines with J gene TRBJ1-1, with D possibly matching TRBD1 (5 bases). There are 15 residues in the CDR3. Germline lookup yields CDR1 SEHNR and CDR2 FQNEAQ (reference sequence). Trimming took 5 bases from V and 0 from J, leaving 13 bases between them. This CDR3 is CASSTTGTLNTEAFF. CDR3 coding DNA: TGTGCCAGCAGCACCACCGGGACGCTGAACACTGAAGCTTTCTTT.

Remarks on this clonotype: This clone may be a read error of a much larger clone one base away. The chain has TRBV7-9 and TRBJ1-6; no clear D. The CDR3 extends over 15 amino acids. Per germline, CDR1 SEHNR and CDR2 FQNEAQ (reference sequence). The V end was cut by 7 bases, the J end by 5 bases, with 15 bases between. The CDR3 loop is CASTLTAEDNSPLHF. The DNA for the CDR3 is TGTGCCAGCACCCTTACCGCAGAGGATAATTCACCCCTCCACTTT.

This clonotype was detected ten times or more. This chain uses TRBV30 with TRBJ2-2; 9 positions agree with TRBD1. The CDR3 is made up of 16 amino acids. V was clipped by 4 bases and J by 5 bases; unmatched bases: 11. Germline CDR1 is GTSNPN and CDR2 is SVGIG (reference sequence). CDR3 loop: CAWNRIGTGPTGELFF. DNA of the CDR3: TGTGCCTGGAATAGAATAGGGACAGGGCCAACCGGGGAGCTGTTTTTT.

Many counts were recorded for this clonotype. The chain employs TRBV14 and TRBJ1-3; 10 bases fit TRBD1. This CDR3 contains 15 residues. Germline lookup yields CDR1 SGHDN and CDR2 FVKESK. Unmatched junction bases numbered 2, after V lost 4 bases and J lost 2 bases. CDR3 protein: CASSLTGGPGNTIYF. As DNA, the CDR3 is TGTGCCAGCAGCCTGACAGGGGGCCCTGGAAACACCATATATTTT.

V usage is TRBV11-2 and J usage is TRBJ1-2; D is possibly TRBD1 (6 bases). This CDR3 is 11 amino acids long. Trimming left V 9 bases short and J 5 bases short, with 10 bases between. Germline CDR1 SGHAT, CDR2 FQNNGV. The chain's CDR3 is CASSTGYGYTF. CDR3 nucleotide sequence: TGTGCCAGTTCGACAGGATATGGCTACACCTTC. The full variable domain, rest sourced from reference TRBV11-2 and TRBJ1-2, is EAGVAQSPRYKIIEKRQSVAFWCNPISGHATLYWYQQILGQGPKLLIQFQNNGVVDDSQLPKDRFSAERLKGVDSTLKIQPAKLEDSAVYLCASSTGYGYTFGSGTRLTVV.

A few counts support this clonotype. The gene calls are TRBV20-1 and TRBJ1-2, with a weak D call TRBD1 (6 bases). V dropped 3 bases and J dropped 8 bases, with 13 bases sitting between them. This CDR3 has 12 amino acids. Germline CDR1 DFQATT, CDR2 SNEGSKA (reference sequence). The CDR3 loop is CSASRGVGGYTF. CDR3 sequence (DNA): TGCAGTGCTAGCAGGGGCGTAGGCGGCTACACCTTC.

This clonotype showed up just a few times. The V gene is TRBV29-1, the J gene TRBJ2-3; the match to TRBD2 covers 7 bases. The V segment lost 6 bases and the J segment 6 bases; nucleotides outside the gene matches: 27. The germline gives CDR1 SQVTM, CDR2 ANQGSEA. This CDR3 has 19 amino acids. The CDR3 nucleotides are TGCAGCGTGCCTCTAACGGGACTAAGCCCCGTTTGGGTCGGGGATACGCAGTATTTT. Its protein product is CSVPLTGLSPVWVGDTQYF.

The gene calls are TRBV7-8 and TRBJ2-1; TRBD2 is a possible D gene (5 bases). Germline V lookup: CDR1 SGHVS, CDR2 FQNEAQ. V lost 1 base and J 10 bases, leaving 11 bases between the germline ends. The CDR3 totals 13 residues. CDR3 DNA sequence: TGTGCCAGCAGCTTAGGCCTAGCAGAGGAGCAGTTCTTC. This gives the protein CASSLGLAEEQFF.

This clonotype has only a few counts. The J gene is TRBJ1-2, the V gene TRBV5-1; D unresolved. CDR1 SGHRS and CDR2 YFSETQ come from the germline V gene. The germline V and J ends were trimmed by 4 bases and 8 bases, with 21 bases remaining between them. The CDR3 covers 15 residues. CDR3 sequence (DNA): TGCGCCAGCAGCCCCCGGGTAGGGAACTCACTCGGCTACACCTTC. Translating it yields CASSPRVGNSLGYTF.

The chain carries TRBV20-1 and TRBJ2-3; a weak D match, TRBD2 (5 bases). The germline CDR1 and CDR2 sequences are DFQATT and SNEGSKA (reference sequence). With 0 bases removed from V and 3 bases from J, the gap between germline ends came to 19 bases. The CDR3 is made up of 17 amino acids. The CDR3 sequence: CSARDALSEDSTDTQYF. CDR3 DNA: TGCAGTGCTAGAGATGCTTTGTCGGAGGATTCAACAGATACGCAGTATTTT.

This clonotype is a singleton in its sample. This chain connects TRBV25-1 to TRBJ2-7; maybe TRBD2 (5 bases). V gave up 2 bases and J gave up 3 bases, with 11 bases separating them. From germline, CDR1 is MGHDK and CDR2 SYGVNS. The CDR3 runs 14 residues. CDR3 DNA: TGTGCCAGCAGTGAAACTGACGGGAACTACGAGCAGTACTTC. It encodes CASSETDGNYEQYF.

The CDR3 sequence is CATSDLHRNYGYTF. As DNA, the CDR3 is TGTGCCACCAGTGATTTGCACAGGAACTATGGCTACACCTTC. The V call is TRBV24-1, the J call TRBJ1-2; D possibly corresponds to TRBD1 (5 bases). The CDR3 length is 14 residues. V was pared by 0 bases and J by 2 bases, with 6 bases between. Germline V lookup: CDR1 KGHDR, CDR2 SFDVKD.

The V call is TRBV24-1, the J call TRBJ2-3, with 8 bases lining up with TRBD1. The germline CDR1 and CDR2 sequences are KGHDR and SFDVKD. V lost 5 bases, J lost 3 bases, and 9 bases stayed unmatched. CDR3 length: 16 amino acids. The DNA for the CDR3 is TGTGCCACCAGTGCTCTAGGACAGGGTAAGACAGATACGCAGTATTTT. This encodes CATSALGQGKTDTQYF.

This chain joins TRBV4-3 and TRBJ2-1, with 11 bases aligning to TRBD1. The CDR3 sequence is 16 residues long. J gave up 7 bases and V 0 bases, and 5 bases lay outside the gene matches. Germline V lookup: CDR1 LGHNA, CDR2 YSLEER. The CDR3 here is CASSQDRGTGGNEQFF. The CDR3 nucleotides are TGCGCCAGCAGCCAAGATAGGGGGACAGGGGGTAATGAGCAGTTCTTC.